This T cell receptor (beta chain) was identified in a study of blood T cell repertoires in COVID-19. Study in general: Samples came from the United States, Italy and Spain, spanning acute and convalescent COVID-19. T cells, B-cell-depleted T cells, or PBMCs provided the cDNA or gDNA that served as material.

Allocation to cohorts depended on clinical history reported by the participants. The recovered donors of Cohort 3 showed two negative PCRs, clearance, or symptom resolution. Clones were read by immunoSEQ multiplex PCR, and TCRdb kept only the in-frame ones, dropping some. The sample shows under 300,000 clones, around 89% of them seen only once. V lost 2 bases to trimming and J lost 6 bases; unmatched junction nucleotides: 11. From germline, CDR1 is ENHRY and CDR2 SYGVKD. The CDR3 covers 16 residues. The chain couples TRBV10-3 to TRBJ2-3; 7 bases map to TRBD2. This clonotype originated in a man aged 35-49 years who had recovered from COVID-19. The specimen sequenced was PBMCs or T cells enriched from blood (not recorded which). The CDR3 loop is CAISESNSGVLDTQYF. In nucleotides, the CDR3 is TGTGCCATCAGTGAGAGTAACAGCGGGGTATTGGATACGCAGTATTTT.